The TCR beta chain described here comes from a study of T cell repertoires in cytomegalovirus infection. The CDR3 loop spans 15 amino acids. V trimming: 6 bases; J trimming: 3 bases; junction bases outside the gene matches: 8. CDR1 and CDR2 (germline): MNHEY, SMNVEV (reference sequence). A note on this clonotype: The antigen remains undetermined.

TCRdb redid the calling of the reads with MiXCR, one entry per CDR3 protein. This table holds about 920,000 distinct CDR3 sequences, roughly 30% found once. Findings and caveats of the study: HLA-C-restricted CMV clonotypes gave the most frequent clonotype in two of eight donors.

The genes are TRBV27 and TRBJ2-1; TRBD1 aligns across 7 bases. The source is a human donor in good health (CMV status not recorded). Some clones in this sample may be carry-over from other donors' samples. Sequencing used cultured CD8+ T cells from PBMCs, obtained from culture after CMV antigen stimulation. The chain's CDR3 is CASRVTGAGYNEQFF. CDR3 bases: TGTGCCAGCAGGGTAACAGGGGCTGGCTACAATGAGCAGTTCTTC.